This record looks at one T cell receptor beta chain sequence and its context. Its antigen remains unidentified. It was at deep level that the assay was run. This table comes from immunoSEQ multiplex PCR, and its TCRdb copy is limited to in-frame clones, with some not included. The sample lists more than 2 million clones; approximately 96% were seen once. The sample belongs to a study of shared clonotypes between healthy human individuals. The study's findings and limits: Relative to their counterparts shared across all four donors, non-shared clonotypes exhibited diminished generation probabilities.

The CDR3 has 15 amino acids. The J segment lost 4 bases and the V segment lost 1 base, leaving 1 base of the junction unmatched. Germline V gene lookup returns CDR1 SGHVS and CDR2 FNYEAQ. This TCR was sampled from a man aged 18 to 30 in good health. This chain uses TRBV7-6 with TRBJ2-2, with 9 bases fitting TRBD1. The sample comprised naive CD4+ T cells sorted from blood. Stated subset: CD45RA+ positively selected. The DNA for the CDR3 is TGTGCCAGCAGCTTAGAGGACAGGGGCACCGGGGAGCTGTTTTTT. Its translation is CASSLEDRGTGELFF. Complete variable domain (other parts from reference TRBV7-6 and TRBJ2-2): GAGVSQSPRYKVTKRGQDVALRCDPISGHVSLYWYRQALGQGPEFLTYFNYEAQQDKSGLPNDRFSAERPEGSISTLTIQRTEQRDSAMYRCASSLEDRGTGELFFGEGSRLTVL.